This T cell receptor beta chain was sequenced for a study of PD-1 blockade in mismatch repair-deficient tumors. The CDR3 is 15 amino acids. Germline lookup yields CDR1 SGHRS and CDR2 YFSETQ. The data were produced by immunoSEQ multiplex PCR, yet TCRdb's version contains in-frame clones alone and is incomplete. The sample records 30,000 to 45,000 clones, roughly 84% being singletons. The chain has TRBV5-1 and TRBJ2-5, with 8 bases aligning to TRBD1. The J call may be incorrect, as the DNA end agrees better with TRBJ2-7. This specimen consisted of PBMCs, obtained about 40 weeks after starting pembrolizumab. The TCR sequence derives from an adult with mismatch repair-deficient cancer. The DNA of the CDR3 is TGCGCCAGCAGCTTGGCCCCGGACAGGGCAGGCGAGCAGTACTTC. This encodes CASSLAPDRAGEQYF.